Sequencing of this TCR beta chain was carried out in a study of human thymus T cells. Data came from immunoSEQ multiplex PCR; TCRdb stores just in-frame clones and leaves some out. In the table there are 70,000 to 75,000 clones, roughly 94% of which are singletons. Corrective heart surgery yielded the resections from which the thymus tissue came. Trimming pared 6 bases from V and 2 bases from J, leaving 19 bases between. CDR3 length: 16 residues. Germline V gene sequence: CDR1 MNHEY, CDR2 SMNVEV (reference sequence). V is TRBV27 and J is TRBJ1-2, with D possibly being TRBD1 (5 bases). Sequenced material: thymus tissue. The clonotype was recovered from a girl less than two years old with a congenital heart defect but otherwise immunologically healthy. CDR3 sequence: CASSPKGVRKNYGYTF. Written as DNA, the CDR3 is TGTGCCAGCAGCCCAAAAGGGGTCCGCAAGAACTATGGCTACACCTTC.